The text below deals with one T cell receptor beta chain. Its antigen is unknown. This sample is part of a study of a mutant IDH1 vaccine in newly diagnosed glioma. About the study: Treated patients had a mean age of about 40 years and a sex split that was around 60% male and approximately 40% female. Former treatment meant radiotherapy, temozolomide, or both; the majority had gotten both.

As to time point: week 47, end of study. The content of each vaccine dose was 300 ug of mutant IDH1 20-mer peptide, and topical imiquimod accompanied it. Profiled with immunoSEQ multiplex PCR; TCRdb holds only in-frame clones, not every one. Among fewer than 95,000 clones, approximately 75% were seen once, and the ten largest hold approximately 5%. The V gene's germline CDR1 is SGHTA and CDR2 FQGTGA. CDR3 length: 14 residues. The V end was cut by 1 base, the J end by 4 bases, with 8 bases between. The clonotype originates from a man aged 35 to 55 with glioma. The specimen comprised PBMCs, sampled from a glioma patient whose treatment included an IDH1 peptide vaccine. The J gene is TRBJ2-1, the V gene TRBV7-3; no clear D. In DNA form, the CDR3 reads TGTGCCAGCAGCTTAATGGGCCCTTACAATGAGCAGTTCTTC. As protein: CASSLMGPYNEQFF.